This TCR beta chain is drawn from a study of blood T cell repertoires in COVID-19. Across the whole study: The United States, Italy and Spain supplied acute and convalescent COVID-19 samples. PBMCs, B-cell-depleted T cells, or T cells were the source of the cDNA or gDNA that made up the material.

Seattle patients were enrolled during active infection and followed longitudinally. Original methodology: From reference gene primer amplification, estimates of nucleated cell counts were derived. The method was immunoSEQ multiplex PCR; TCRdb's version includes in-frame clones alone and lacks a portion of them. For V, J and clone size, that table is used; D and trimming come from the DNA. The sample records around 60,000 clones, about 80% being singletons. V lost 4 bases, J lost 7 bases, and 4 bases stayed unmatched. Germline CDR1 is SGHAT and CDR2 is FQNNGV. CDR3 length: 15 amino acids. The J gene is TRBJ2-2, the V gene TRBV11-2; 12 bases agree with TRBD1. Material: peripheral blood. This sequence originates from a young man with COVID-19, enrolled during active disease. CDR3 in amino acids: CASSWGQGAVGELFF. CDR3 coding DNA: TGTGCCAGCAGCTGGGGACAGGGGGCGGTCGGGGAGCTGTTTTTT.